This T cell receptor (beta chain) was sequenced for a study of OX40 agonist ivuxolimab in advanced cancers. As for the study in general: Intravenous ivuxolimab at 0.01 to 10 mg/kg was given to patients every 2 weeks. Study-level findings and limits: Those patients achieving a partial response at 0.1-3.0 mg/kg showed among the lowest clonal expansion. CD4+ and CD8+ blood T cells expanded clonally by week 6 at 0.1 to 3.0 mg/kg. Some nonresponders likewise displayed low normalized T-cell clonal expansion.

In this sample, this clone turned up once. The antigen is undetermined. Sequenced by immunoSEQ multiplex PCR; TCRdb stores in-frame clones only, minus some. The sample includes around 74,000 clones, around 86% of them seen just once. V was pared by 3 bases and J by 0 bases, with 12 bases between. Germline-derived CDR1 and CDR2 are LNHDA and SQIVND (reference sequence). There are 16 residues in the CDR3. The sequences come from CD4+ or CD8+ T cells sorted from blood, collected in a trial of the OX40 agonist ivuxolimab. The sequence derives from an adult with an advanced solid tumor such as melanoma, head and neck, liver or kidney cancer. The V call is TRBV19, the J call TRBJ2-1; maybe TRBD1 (6 bases). The CDR3 loop reads CASSIDGDNSYNEQFF. DNA of the CDR3: TGTGCCAGTAGTATTGATGGGGACAACTCCTACAATGAGCAGTTCTTC. Full variable domain (remainder filled in from reference TRBV19 and TRBJ2-1): DGGITQSPKYLFRKEGQNVTLSCEQNLNHDAMYWYRQDPGQGLRLIYYSQIVNDFQKGDIAEGYSVSREKKESFPLTVTSAQKNPTAFYLCASSIDGDNSYNEQFFGPGTRLTVL.